A single sample gave rise to the 14 T cell receptor beta chains below, sequenced in a study of cytotoxic CD8 clonotypes in ibrutinib-treated CLL. TCRdb's table, derived via immunoSEQ multiplex PCR, lists solely in-frame clones and lacks some. Seen here are approximately 200,000 clones, 72% observed once, and the top ten hold roughly 13%. The sample was PBMCs, taken after 24 months of ibrutinib treatment. These receptors were obtained from a human donor with chronic lymphocytic leukemia.

In this sample, this clone turned up once. The V gene is TRBV4-2, the J gene TRBJ1-5; unclear D gene. Germline CDR1 LGHNA, CDR2 YNFKEQ. With 4 bases removed from V and 7 bases from J, the gap between germline ends came to 14 bases. The CDR3 extends over 14 amino acids. In DNA, the CDR3 is TGTGCCAGCAGCCGGGATGGAGTATTACAGCCCCAGCATTTT. Translating it yields CASSRDGVLQPQHF.

The chain has TRBV18 and TRBJ2-7; 8 positions match TRBD2. J lost 7 bases, V lost 5 bases, and 13 bases had no gene match. There are 15 residues in the CDR3. CDR1 KGHSH and CDR2 LQKENI come from the germline V gene. DNA for the CDR3: TGTGCCAGCTCATGGTCGAGCGGGAGCTTGGGTGAGCAGTACTTC. It yields the protein CASSWSSGSLGEQYF.

The chain links TRBV27 to TRBJ1-2, with 7 bases that match TRBD1. V was pared by 3 bases and J by 6 bases, with 4 bases of the junction left unmatched. Germline values: CDR1 MNHEY, CDR2 SMNVEV (reference sequence). CDR3 size: 13 residues. The CDR3: CASSFIGQDGYTF. CDR3 DNA: TGTGCCAGCAGTTTCATAGGACAGGATGGCTACACCTTC.

The rearrangement uses TRBV21-1 and TRBJ2-1. TRBV21-1 is a pseudogene segment. The CDR3 is 14 residues long. The CDR3 nucleotides read TGTGCCAGCAAAAGGGCGCGGTCGGTCCATGAGCAGTTCTTC. Its translation: CASKRARSVHEQFF.

This sequence joins TRBV27 and TRBJ2-5; 7 nucleotides line up with TRBD1. V was pared by 5 bases and J by 5 bases, with 5 bases of the junction left unmatched. The germline gives CDR1 MNHEY, CDR2 SMNVEV (reference sequence). The CDR3 runs 13 residues. CDR3 loop: CASSRQGSETQYF. Here the CDR3 DNA reads TGTGCCAGCAGTCGACAGGGTAGCGAGACCCAGTACTTC.

The V call is TRBV5-8, the J call TRBJ1-3; D unresolved. Germline V CDR1 and CDR2: SGHTS, YDEGEE. The V end lost 4 bases, the J end lost 8 bases, and 10 bases lay between the germline ends. The CDR3 covers 12 residues. The CDR3: CASSQRLDTIYF. The DNA for the CDR3 is TGTGCCAGCAGCCAACGACTGGACACCATATATTTT. The complete variable domain, with remaining parts taken from reference TRBV5-8 and TRBJ1-3, reads EAGVTQSPTHLIKTRGQQATLRCSPISGHTSVYWYQQALGLGLQFLLWYDEGEERNRGNFPPRFSGRQFPNYSSELNVNALELEDSALYLCASSQRLDTIYFGEGSWLTVV.

This rearrangement joins TRBV28 to TRBJ1-1, with a possible D match to TRBD1 (5 bases). CDR3 size: 15 residues. Trimming cost V 8 bases and J 4 bases, with 20 bases left between them. CDR1 and CDR2 from the germline V gene are MDHEN and SYDVKM. CDR3 loop: CASVRGDQGSTEAFF. CDR3 DNA sequence: TGTGCCAGCGTGCGGGGGGACCAAGGGAGCACTGAAGCTTTCTTT.

The chain has TRBV27 and TRBJ2-3, with D perhaps TRBD2 (5 bases). The length of the CDR3 is 11 residues. Germline assignment: CDR1 MNHEY and CDR2 SMNVEV (reference sequence). V was shortened by 6 bases and J by 8 bases, with 9 bases between the two germline ends. The CDR3 DNA reads as TGTGCCAGCAGAGGACTCCGTACGCAGTATTTT. Protein: CASRGLRTQYF.

The chain uses TRBV29-1 and TRBJ1-2, with D unresolved. This CDR3 has 13 amino acids. The ends were cut back, 3 bases at V and 4 bases at J, with 12 bases in the middle. Germline V gives CDR1 SQVTM, CDR2 ANQGSEA. The DNA of the CDR3 is TGCAGCGTTGACCCGGGGTTTGGCTATGGCTACACCTTC. It is translated as CSVDPGFGYGYTF.

This clone showed up just a few times. V usage is TRBV30 and J usage is TRBJ2-1; a possible D gene is TRBD1 (6 bases). Germline V gives CDR1 GTSNPN, CDR2 SVGIG (reference sequence). Trimming pared 5 bases from V and 6 bases from J, leaving 14 bases between. The CDR3 is made up of 13 amino acids. The CDR3 here is CAWWDKTGNEQFF. The CDR3 DNA is TGTGCCTGGTGGGACAAAACGGGCAATGAGCAGTTCTTC.

As to this clone: Other DNA sequences from this sample encode an identical CDR3 as well. This rearrangement joins TRBV11-3 to TRBJ2-3; D is possibly TRBD1 (5 bases). Between the trimmed V and J ends, which lost 5 bases and 0 bases, there was a span of 9 bases. Germline V CDR1 and CDR2: SGHNT, YENEEA. The CDR3 runs 14 residues. The CDR3 here is CASSPDSSTDTQYF. The CDR3 DNA reads TGTGCCAGCAGCCCAGACAGTAGCACAGATACGCAGTATTTT.

This clone was found a few times. The chain links TRBV7-3 to TRBJ2-7; D possibly matches TRBD1 or TRBD2 (5 bases each). CDR1 is SGHTA, CDR2 FQGTGA, per germline. Trimming removed 4 bases at V and 9 bases at J, with 16 bases between. CDR3 length: 13 amino acids. CDR3 in DNA: TGTGCCAGCAGCTCTATGGGGACGGCCGCGCAGTACTTC. Protein: CASSSMGTAAQYF.

This clone showed up just a few times. The chain couples TRBV12-5 to TRBJ2-3, with TRBD1 identical over 7 bases. V shed 6 bases and J 7 bases; nucleotides not matched to a gene: 1. In germline, CDR1 is LGHNT, CDR2 FRNRAP. This CDR3 region has 11 residues. In nucleotides, the CDR3 is TGTGCTAGTGGACAGGGGAATACGCAGTATTTT. It yields the protein CASGQGNTQYF.

The CDR3 DNA follows: TGCGCCAGCTCCTCCCTAGCGGGAGTCTACGAGCAGTACTTC. This translates into CASSSLAGVYEQYF. This rearrangement joins TRBV5-1 to TRBJ2-7; TRBD2 agrees at 10 bases. Trimming took 7 bases from V and 3 from J; bases not matched to a gene: 7. This CDR3 comprises 14 residues. The V gene's germline CDR1 is SGHRS and CDR2 YFSETQ.